The clone carrying this T cell receptor beta chain was picked up a small number of times. The data belong to a study of blood T cell repertoires in COVID-19. As for the study in general: The cDNA or gDNA used as material had been derived from T cells, B-cell-depleted T cells, or PBMCs.

V was clipped by 10 bases and J by 4 bases, with 11 bases between them. Per the germline V gene, CDR1 is PRHDT and CDR2 is FYEKMQ (reference sequence). The CDR3 is 12 residues long. How the authors handled the data: How many nucleated cells were present was estimated from reference gene primer amplification. Clones were read by immunoSEQ multiplex PCR, and TCRdb kept only the in-frame ones, dropping some. That table supplies the V and J calls and clone size; D and trimming were determined from the DNA. The sample has some 160,000 clones; roughly 80% are singletons. The chain has TRBV13 and TRBJ2-1; TRBD2 might be the D (5 bases). The sequence derives from a woman aged 80 or over with acute or convalescent COVID-19. The sample consisted of peripheral blood. The CDR3 nucleotides are TGTGCCACGTCAACTAGGTACAATGAGCAGTTCTTC. As protein: CATSTRYNEQFF. The entire variable domain, with the rest obtained from reference TRBV13 and TRBJ2-1, is as follows: AAGVIQSPRHLIKEKRETATLKCYPIPRHDTVYWYQQGPGQDPQFLISFYEKMQSDKGSIPDRFSAQQFSDYHSELNMSSLELGDSALYFCATSTRYNEQFFGPGTRLTVL.